This TCR beta chain was sequenced in a study of blood T cell repertoires in COVID-19. Study summary: The United States, Italy and Spain were the sources of the acute and convalescent COVID-19 samples. The analysed material was cDNA or gDNA that came from T cells, B-cell-depleted T cells, or PBMCs.

The CDR3 extends over 12 amino acids. CDR1 SGDLS and CDR2 YYNGEE come from the germline V gene. This clone has only one observation. One junction end does not reproduce the germline sequence, and a read error may be involved. How the authors handled the data: Reference gene primer amplification gave nucleated cell count estimates. TCRdb's table, derived via immunoSEQ multiplex PCR, lists solely in-frame clones and lacks some. That table gives V, J and clone size, and the DNA gave D and trimming. The table has roughly 30,000 clones, roughly 93% seen once. The sequenced sample consisted of peripheral blood. The origin of this receptor is a human donor in a cohort sampled during active COVID-19. V gene TRBV9 combines with J gene TRBJ1-2; the match to TRBD1 covers 10 bases. CDR3 sequence: CASSAGQGGTLF. The CDR3 coding sequence is TGTGCCAGCAGCGCCGGACAGGGGGGAACCCTCTTC.